Below are 14 T cell receptor beta chains sequenced from a single sample in a study of shared clonotypes between healthy human individuals. CD8 cells classed as naive were CD45RO-negative and positively selected for CCR7, excluding terminally differentiated effector memory CD45RA+ cells. The assay was immunoSEQ multiplex PCR, and TCRdb's table has in-frame clones only and misses some. Of 2 million or so clones listed, roughly 94% are singletons. Sequenced input: naive CD8+ T cells sorted from blood. These receptors all stem from a man aged 18-30 years in good health.

The chain couples TRBV14 to TRBJ2-7, with D tentatively TRBD2 (6 bases). This CDR3 contains 14 residues. The V end was cut by 5 bases, the J end by 0 bases, with 11 bases between. From germline, CDR1 is SGHDN and CDR2 FVKESK. The CDR3 bases are TGTGCCAGCAGCTGGGGGGTTAGCTCCTACGAGCAGTACTTC. It encodes CASSWGVSSYEQYF.

This chain joins TRBV9 and TRBJ2-7; possibly TRBD1 or TRBD2 for D (7 bases each). Trimming stripped 3 bases from V and 9 bases from J, with 16 bases between. The CDR3 is 13 residues long. Germline assignment: CDR1 SGDLS and CDR2 YYNGEE. CDR3 nucleotide sequence: TGTGCCAGCAGCGCAGCCCAGGGGGGGAGGCAGTACTTC. Its protein product is CASSAAQGGRQYF.

This clone was recorded once. This chain joins TRBV7-9 and TRBJ2-3; D may correspond to TRBD1 or TRBD2 (5 bases each). Per the germline V gene, CDR1 is SEHNR and CDR2 is FQNEAQ (reference sequence). The V end lost 5 bases, the J end lost 5 bases, and 17 bases lay between the germline ends. This CDR3 is 15 amino acids long. The CDR3 is CASSPFDGARDTQYF. The DNA of the CDR3 is TGTGCCAGCAGCCCCTTCGACGGGGCCAGAGATACGCAGTATTTT.

The chain recombines TRBV28 with TRBJ1-2; 7 bases match TRBD1. J gave up 1 base and V 4 bases, and 6 bases lay outside the gene matches. This CDR3 region has 15 residues. Germline assignment: CDR1 MDHEN and CDR2 SYDVKM. In nucleotides, the CDR3 is TGTGCCAGCAGTTCCGGGACAGAAATTAACTATGGCTACACCTTC. This encodes CASSSGTEINYGYTF.

The chain has TRBV27 and TRBJ2-2; TRBD2 might be the D (6 bases). With 5 bases removed from V and 1 base from J, the gap between germline ends came to 11 bases. The germline gives CDR1 MNHEY, CDR2 SMNVEV (reference sequence). The CDR3 covers 15 residues. The CDR3 nucleotides are TGTGCCAGCAGTAAGGGCGGGGTGAACACCGGGGAGCTGTTTTTT. Translating gives CASSKGGVNTGELFF.

Comment on this clone: In the same sample, other DNA sequences code for this CDR3. This chain links TRBV7-9 with TRBJ1-4, with D possibly being TRBD1 (6 bases). The V gene's germline CDR1 is SEHNR and CDR2 FQNEAQ (reference sequence). V was clipped by 4 bases and J by 8 bases, with 23 bases between them. This CDR3 has 17 amino acids. CDR3 amino acids: CASSSLGDRPLNEKLFF. The CDR3 bases are TGTGCCAGCAGCTCTCTCGGAGACAGGCCCCTAAACGAAAAACTGTTTTTT.

As regards this clone: Other DNA sequences in the sample encode the same CDR3. The chain has TRBV9 and TRBJ2-3, with 9 bases that match TRBD1. With 3 bases clipped from V and 3 bases from J, the junction kept 2 bases outside the gene matches. The CDR3 has 14 residues. Germline V CDR1 and CDR2: SGDLS, YYNGEE. The DNA of the CDR3 is TGTGCCAGCAGCGAGGACAGGGGTACAGATACGCAGTATTTT. It codes for CASSEDRGTDTQYF.

Concerning this clone: Other DNA variants within this sample encode the same CDR3. This CDR3 reads CASSPPSNEQFF. The DNA of the CDR3 is TGTGCCAGCAGCCCACCCTCCAATGAGCAGTTCTTC. The rearrangement links TRBV9 to TRBJ2-1; D remains unclear. Per germline, CDR1 SGDLS and CDR2 YYNGEE. This CDR3 comprises 12 residues. The V end was cut by 4 bases, the J end by 6 bases, with 8 bases between.

The chain couples TRBV7-9 to TRBJ1-1, with 9 bases fitting TRBD1. The CDR3 loop spans 16 amino acids. J gave up 6 bases and V 4 bases, and 12 bases lay outside the gene matches. Germline CDR1 SEHNR, CDR2 FQNEAQ (reference sequence). The CDR3 region is CASSSGGQGLEAEAFF. The CDR3 nucleotides are TGTGCCAGCAGCTCGGGGGGACAGGGCCTCGAGGCTGAAGCTTTCTTT.

The chain carries TRBV19 and TRBJ2-3; D gene ambiguous. This CDR3 comprises 12 residues. From germline, CDR1 is LNHDA and CDR2 SQIVND (reference sequence). V dropped 6 bases and J dropped 4 bases, with 8 bases sitting between them. CDR3 loop: CASRFGSDTQYF. The DNA of the CDR3 is TGTGCCAGTAGGTTTGGGTCAGATACGCAGTATTTT.

This chain links TRBV10-2 with TRBJ1-3; 8 bases are a match to TRBD1. Looked up from germline, CDR1 is WSHSY and CDR2 is SAAADI. V was clipped by 2 bases and J by 8 bases; unmatched bases: 14. The CDR3 has 17 residues. This CDR3 is CASSEPNFEETGDTIYF. The DNA for the CDR3 is TGCGCCAGCAGTGAGCCAAATTTCGAGGAGACAGGGGACACCATATATTTT.

The chain combines TRBV4-3 with TRBJ2-7; tentatively, D is TRBD1 (5 bases). The CDR3 spans 16 residues. Between the trimmed V and J ends, which lost 0 bases and 5 bases, there was a span of 17 bases. Germline values: CDR1 LGHNA, CDR2 YSLEER. CDR3 in DNA: TGCGCCAGCAGCCAAGATTCGGGCAGGGATCGCGACGAGCAGTACTTC. Its translation: CASSQDSGRDRDEQYF.

A note on this clone: In the same sample, other DNA sequences code for this CDR3. The chain joins TRBV4-1 to TRBJ2-7, with 8 bases lining up with TRBD1. The CDR3 sequence is 14 residues long. J was trimmed by 2 bases and V by 3 bases; bases with no gene match: 3. Germline CDR1 is MGHRA and CDR2 is YSYEKL. The CDR3 spells CASSQGTGPYEQYF. CDR3 nucleotide sequence: TGCGCCAGCAGCCAGGGGACAGGACCCTACGAGCAGTACTTC.

The genes are TRBV28 and TRBJ1-1, with D uncertain. CDR3 length equals 13 residues. Germline V gene sequence: CDR1 MDHEN, CDR2 SYDVKM. Trimming stripped 3 bases from V and 5 bases from J, with 10 bases between. This CDR3 is CASSFGYGTEAFF. CDR3 in DNA: TGTGCCAGCAGTTTTGGGTACGGGACTGAAGCTTTCTTT.